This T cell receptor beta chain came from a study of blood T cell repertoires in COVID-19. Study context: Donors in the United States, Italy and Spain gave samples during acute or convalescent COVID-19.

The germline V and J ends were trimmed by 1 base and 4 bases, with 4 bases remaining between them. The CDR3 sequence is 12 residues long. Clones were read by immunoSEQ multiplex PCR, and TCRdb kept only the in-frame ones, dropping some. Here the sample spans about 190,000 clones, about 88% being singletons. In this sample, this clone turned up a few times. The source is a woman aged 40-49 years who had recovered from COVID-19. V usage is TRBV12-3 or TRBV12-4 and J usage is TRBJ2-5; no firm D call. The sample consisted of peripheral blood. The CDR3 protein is CASSLVGETQYF. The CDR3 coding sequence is TGTGCCAGCAGTTTAGTCGGAGAGACCCAGTACTTC.